This is a list of T cell receptor beta chains from one sample in a study of T-cell memory formation after mild COVID-19. TCRdb used MiXCR to reprocess the 5' RACE reads, holding one entry per CDR3 protein. The table shows almost 350,000 distinct CDR3 sequences, with approximately 22% occurring only once. Sample: PBMCs or a T cell subset sorted from them (not recorded which). The receptors come from a man in his late teens or twenties who had mild COVID-19 (a few samples of this study predate the infection). Cell type and time point are not known. CDR3s include the opening cysteine and the closing phenylalanine or tryptophan. Each record gives: J gene, V gene, clone size, D gene, CDR3 protein, CDR3 DNA. A D gene is named only where the DNA matches it firmly. Part of the rows lack a size; the others show once, few, many or a class for expanded clones.

>TRBJ1-1|TRBV5-6|.|.
CASSLISSPMNTEAFF
TGTGCCAGCAGCTTGATCAGTTCCCCCATGAACACTGAAGCTTTCTTT
>TRBJ2-7|TRBV13|.|TRBD2
CASSLAGTSGKEQYF
TGTGCCAGCAGCTTAGCCGGGACTAGCGGGAAGGAGCAGTACTTC
>TRBJ2-1|TRBV20-1|many|TRBD2
CSAPPRTSGDYNEQFF
TGCAGTGCTCCTCCAAGGACTAGCGGGGACTACAATGAGCAGTTCTTC
>TRBJ2-3|TRBV5-1|few|TRBD1
CASSPGQGQDTQYF
TGCGCCAGCAGCCCAGGACAGGGACAGGATACGCAGTATTTT
>TRBJ1-2|TRBV3-1|few|.
CASSSRDSGYTF
TGTGCCAGCAGCTCCCGGGACTCTGGCTACACCTTC
>TRBJ1-6|TRBV18|few|.
CASSPTGTAGNSPLHF
TGTGCCAGCTCACCCACCGGGACGGCCGGCAATTCACCCCTCCACTTT
>TRBJ2-3|TRBV20-1|.|.
CSARVSPQHPDTQYF
TGCAGTGCTAGAGTTAGCCCCCAACACCCAGATACGCAGTATTTT
>TRBJ2-3|TRBV3-1|few|.
CASSQDPEGTQYF
TGTGCCAGCAGCCAAGATCCGGAGGGGACGCAGTATTTT
>TRBJ2-5|TRBV11-2|.|.
CASRLDQETQYF
TGTGCCAGCAGATTAGATCAAGAGACCCAGTACTTC
>TRBJ2-2|TRBV29-1|few|.
CSVEWGDRNTGELFF
TGCAGCGTTGAATGGGGTGACAGGAACACCGGGGAGCTGTTTTTT
>TRBJ2-2|TRBV29-1|few|.
CSGFGGANDTGELFF
TGCAGCGGGTTTGGGGGGGCGAACGACACCGGGGAGCTGTTTTTT
>TRBJ1-6|TRBV4-2|.|TRBD1
CASSQQGEGSYNSPLHF
TGTGCCAGCAGCCAACAGGGGGAAGGGTCCTATAATTCACCCCTCCACTTT
>TRBJ2-2|TRBV7-2|few|TRBD1
CASSLIADRDLTGELFF
TGTGCCAGCAGCTTAATCGCCGACAGGGATCTCACCGGGGAGCTGTTTTTT
>TRBJ2-5|TRBV11-2|many|.
CASSAAGVTQETQYF
TGTGCCAGCAGCGCGGCAGGGGTCACACAAGAGACCCAGTACTTC
>TRBJ2-1|TRBV7-6|few|.
CASSPLAGGQFNEQFF
TGTGCCAGCAGCCCACTGGCGGGGGGACAGTTTAATGAGCAGTTCTTC
>TRBJ2-4|TRBV6-5|few|TRBD1
CASSPTGGQNIQYF
TGTGCCAGCAGTCCGACAGGGGGCCAGAACATTCAGTACTTC
>TRBJ2-7|TRBV4-3|.|TRBD2
CASSHRSGGTYEQYF
TGCGCCAGCAGCCACCGCAGCGGGGGAACCTACGAGCAGTACTTC
>TRBJ1-4|TRBV5-1|few|.
CASSSRVGEKLFF
TGCGCCAGCAGCTCCAGGGTAGGGGAAAAACTGTTTTTT
>TRBJ1-1|TRBV4-1|few|.
CASSQDVFGTEAFF
TGCGCCAGCAGCCAAGATGTATTTGGGACTGAAGCTTTCTTT
>TRBJ1-2|TRBV7-8|many|TRBD1
CASSSAGTGHYGYTF
TGTGCCAGCAGCTCCGCCGGGACAGGTCATTATGGCTACACCTTC